The 29 T cell receptor beta chains below were found in one sample sequenced in a study of glioma-infiltrating T cells. Amplification of TCR alpha and beta CDR3 regions from RNA used iRepertoire nested multiplex PCR. TCRdb called the multiplex PCR reads again in MiXCR, with one record for every CDR3 protein. The sample includes some 130,000 distinct CDR3 sequences, roughly a quarter of them seen just once. Source material: glioma tissue, nonneoplastic brain tissue, or PBMCs (not recorded which). The receptors shown here come from a human donor with low-grade glioma or glioblastoma, undergoing nonglioma brain surgery, or in good health (not recorded which).

This clonotype turned up a few times. The gene calls are TRBV3-1 and TRBJ1-1, with a possible D match to TRBD1 (6 bases). This CDR3 region has 15 residues. From germline, CDR1 is LGHDT and CDR2 YNNKEL (reference sequence). V dropped 5 bases and J dropped 0 bases, with 13 bases sitting between them. This CDR3 reads CASSSKGGMNTEAFF. The CDR3 DNA reads TGTGCCAGCAGCTCAAAGGGGGGGATGAACACTGAAGCTTTCTTT.

This clonotype is medium-sized in the sample. No conserved phenylalanine or tryptophan is present at the end of the CDR3, so a read error is the likely explanation. The DNA is omitted, as the CDR3 cannot be located on it reliably, and the CDR3 follows TCRdb's listing. V is TRBV7-3 and J is TRBJ1-1. The CDR3 is 8 amino acids in total, end residues counted. Per the germline V gene, CDR1 is SGHTA and CDR2 is FQGTGA. CDR3 sequence reads: CASSSSPG.

There are a few counts of this clonotype. The CDR3: CASRSRAETQYF. As DNA, the CDR3 is TGTGCCAGTAGATCTCGGGCGGAGACCCAGTACTTC. The chain recombines TRBV19 with TRBJ2-5, with D uncertain. V lost 6 bases to trimming and J lost 5 bases, with 10 bases between them. This CDR3 is built from 12 residues. Germline-derived CDR1 and CDR2 are LNHDA and SQIVND (reference sequence).

The chain has TRBV29-1 and TRBJ1-1, with 7 nucleotides matching TRBD1. In germline, CDR1 is SQVTM, CDR2 ANQGSEA. The V and J ends lost 3 bases and 7 bases, in that order; junction bases with no gene match: 5. The CDR3 extends over 12 amino acids. CDR3: CSVEGRGFEAFF. As DNA, the CDR3 is TGCAGCGTTGAGGGCAGGGGGTTTGAAGCTTTCTTT.

As concerns this clonotype: The CDR3 carries no conserved terminal phenylalanine or tryptophan, so it likely arises from a read error. The chain joins TRBV7-9 to TRBJ1-6; maybe TRBD1 (5 bases). CDR3 length: 15 amino acids. V lost 1 base and J 7 bases, leaving 11 bases between the germline ends. Per germline, CDR1 SEHNR and CDR2 FQNEAQ (reference sequence). CDR3 nucleotide sequence: TGTGCCAGCAGCTTAGTCGGGACGGGCAATTCACCCCTCCACCTT. Its translation is CASSLVGTGNSPLHL.

This clonotype was found a few times. The J gene is TRBJ1-2, the V gene TRBV11-3, with 9 positions matching TRBD1. CDR1 and CDR2 from the germline V gene are SGHNT and YENEEA. The CDR3 totals 15 residues. V trimming: 5 bases; J trimming: 2 bases; junction bases outside the gene matches: 6. The CDR3 is CASSTGQGPNYGYTF. In nucleotides, the CDR3 is TGTGCCAGCAGCACCGGACAGGGGCCGAACTATGGCTACACCTTC.

The sample holds many counts of this clonotype. The rearrangement uses TRBV27 and TRBJ1-2, with TRBD1 as a possible D gene (5 bases). Germline loops: CDR1 MNHEY, CDR2 SMNVEV (reference sequence). The CDR3 spans 14 residues. V lost 6 bases, J lost 4 bases, and 15 bases lay in between. For the CDR3, the DNA is TGTGCCAGCAGCCAAGTGGGGCACATCTATGGCTACACCTTC. It yields the protein CASSQVGHIYGYTF.

Note on this clonotype: This may stem from a read error, because a much larger clone lies one nucleotide away. The chain is built from TRBV20-1 and TRBJ2-1, with D unresolved. This CDR3 is built from 11 residues. Germline CDR1 reads DFQATT; CDR2 reads SNEGSKA (reference sequence). CDR3 protein: CSARGYNEQLF. CDR3 in DNA: TGCAGTGCTAGAGGCTACAATGAGCAGCTCTTC.

This clonotype turned up a few times. The V and J genes are TRBV5-1 and TRBJ2-7, with D perhaps matching TRBD2 (5 bases). The germline V gene has CDR1 SGHRS and CDR2 YFSETQ. The CDR3 spans 15 residues. The V end was cut by 0 bases, the J end by 2 bases, with 12 bases between. Written as DNA, the CDR3 is TGCGCCAGCAGCTTGGAGCCGCACGGGACCTACGAGCAGTACGTC. This translates into CASSLEPHGTYEQYV.

This clonotype has more than one count but fewer than ten. V usage is TRBV18 and J usage is TRBJ2-3; possible D gene TRBD2, 5 bases. There are 14 residues in the CDR3. V was pared by 1 base and J by 8 bases, with 13 bases between. CDR1 KGHSH and CDR2 LQKENI come from the germline V gene. The CDR3 here is CASSPLPGDGTQYF. The DNA for the CDR3 is TGTGCCAGCTCACCACTACCCGGGGATGGTACGCAGTATTTT.

About this clonotype itself: Compared with germline, one end of the junction differs, possibly owing to a read error. V usage is TRBV7-9 and J usage is TRBJ2-1; 7 bases are shared with TRBD1. This CDR3 has 15 amino acids. Germline V gene data show CDR1 as SEHNR and CDR2 as FQNEAQ (reference sequence). CDR3 residues: CASSLRQGLLNGQFF. The CDR3 coding sequence is TGTGCCAGCAGCTTAAGACAGGGTCTACTGAATGGGCAGTTCTTC.

A few counts support this clonotype. The chain combines TRBV7-2 with TRBJ2-1, with 10 bases identical to TRBD2. Losses at the gene ends were 5 bases for V and 4 bases for J; bases not matched to a gene: 11. The CDR3 runs 17 residues. Germline loops: CDR1 SGHTA, CDR2 FQGNSA. The CDR3 sequence: CASSQDHRLAGYNEQFF. The CDR3, as DNA: TGTGCCAGCAGCCAAGACCATAGACTAGCGGGTTACAATGAGCAGTTCTTC. Using reference TRBV7-2 and TRBJ2-1 for the parts outside the CDR3, the full variable domain is GAGVSQSPSNKVTEKGKDVELRCDPISGHTALYWYRQSLGQGLEFLIYFQGNSAPDKSGLPSDRFSAERTGGSVSTLTIQRTQQEDSAVYLCASSQDHRLAGYNEQFFGPGTRLTVL.

V usage is TRBV11-2 and J usage is TRBJ1-5, with 11 bases that match TRBD1. The germline V gene encodes CDR1 SGHAT and CDR2 FQNNGV. J lost 7 bases, V lost 2 bases, and 13 bases had no gene match. The CDR3 has 18 amino acids. The CDR3 DNA sequence: TGTGCCAGCAGCTTACTTGGGACAGGGGGAACCATGGGGCAGCCCCAGCATTTT. Its protein is CASSLLGTGGTMGQPQHF.

About this clonotype itself: A read error may be the cause here, since a much bigger clone is one base away. J is TRBJ2-1 and V is TRBV7-2; tentatively, D is TRBD2 (5 bases). The CDR3 is 13 residues long. From germline, CDR1 is SGHTA and CDR2 FQGNSA. The germline V and J ends were trimmed by 5 bases and 13 bases, with 18 bases remaining between them. The CDR3 protein is CASSPLASGDQFF. CDR3 sequence (DNA): TGTGCCAGCAGCCCTCTAGCAAGCGGTGATCAGTTCTTC. Variable domain in full (rest from reference TRBV7-2 and TRBJ2-1): GAGVSQSPSNKVTEKGKDVELRCDPISGHTALYWYRQSLGQGLEFLIYFQGNSAPDKSGLPSDRFSAERTGGSVSTLTIQRTQQEDSAVYLCASSPLASGDQFFGPGTRLTVL.

This clonotype was seen many times. The genes are TRBV27 and TRBJ1-2; 7 nucleotides match TRBD1. The V and J ends lost 5 bases and 0 bases, in that order; junction bases with no gene match: 3. Germline V gene sequence: CDR1 MNHEY, CDR2 SMNVEV (reference sequence). The CDR3 extends over 14 amino acids. As DNA, the CDR3 is TGTGCCAGCAGTCAGACAGGGTCTAACTATGGCTACACCTTC. This encodes CASSQTGSNYGYTF.

V gene TRBV9 combines with J gene TRBJ1-1, with D perhaps matching TRBD1 (6 bases). V lost 2 bases to trimming and J lost 1 base, with 12 bases between them. The CDR3 length is 15 residues. CDR1 SGDLS and CDR2 YYNGEE come from the germline V gene. The DNA for the CDR3 is TGTGCCAGCAGCGTCCAGGGGCAGCCGAACACTGAAGCTTTCTTT. It is translated as CASSVQGQPNTEAFF.

This rearrangement joins TRBV27 to TRBJ2-2, with D perhaps assigned TRBD1 or TRBD2 (5 bases each). Germline V lookup: CDR1 MNHEY, CDR2 SMNVEV (reference sequence). This CDR3 region has 17 residues. The ends were cut back, 5 bases at V and 3 bases at J, with 19 bases in the middle. The CDR3 reads CASSPKGDSYHTGELFF. The DNA of the CDR3 is TGTGCCAGCAGTCCAAAGGGAGACAGTTATCACACCGGGGAGCTGTTTTTT.

V is TRBV15 and J is TRBJ2-7; the match to TRBD2 covers 7 bases. Germline V gene lookup returns CDR1 LNHNV and CDR2 YYDKDF (reference sequence). The CDR3 totals 13 residues. V dropped 5 bases and J dropped 3; count of bases not matched to a gene: 4. This chain's CDR3 is CATSRDYIYEQYV. CDR3 coding DNA: TGTGCCACCAGCCGGGACTACATCTACGAGCAGTACGTC.

The rearrangement joins TRBV3-1 to TRBJ2-1, with TRBD2 matching over 7 bases. Germline V gene sequence: CDR1 LGHDT, CDR2 YNNKEL (reference sequence). The CDR3 runs to 17 residues. The J segment lost 1 base and the V segment lost 1 base, leaving 7 bases of the junction unmatched. CDR3 region: CASSQGSTGGSYNEQFF. CDR3 DNA: TGTGCCAGCAGCCAAGGCTCAACGGGGGGTTCCTACAATGAGCAGTTCTTC.

This clonotype was detected a few times. This rearrangement joins TRBV6-6 to TRBJ2-1; D is uncertain. V was shortened by 0 bases and J by 5 bases, with 8 bases between the two germline ends. This CDR3 is 14 amino acids long. Germline V gives CDR1 MNHNY, CDR2 SVGAGI (reference sequence). Here the CDR3 DNA reads TGTGCCAGCAGTTACTCGAAACGGAACAATGAGCAGTTCTTC. Translating it yields CASSYSKRNNEQFF.

Of note for this clonotype: This may come from a read error, since a much larger clone is one base off. The CDR3 sequence: CASSQVEVQETHYF. The DNA for the CDR3 is TGCGCCAGCAGCCAAGTAGAGGTCCAAGAGACCCATTACTTC. V is TRBV4-1 and J is TRBJ2-5, with D unresolved. The CDR3 loop spans 14 amino acids. The germline gives CDR1 MGHRA, CDR2 YSYEKL.

This clonotype was counted at least ten times. The J gene is TRBJ2-7, the V gene TRBV6-6; D is ambiguous. The CDR3 length is 14 residues. Trimming removed 0 bases at V and 3 bases at J, with 9 bases between. Germline lookup yields CDR1 MNHNY and CDR2 SVGAGI (reference sequence). The CDR3, as DNA: TGTGCCAGCAGTTACTCTTTGCGGAACTACGAGCAGTACGTC. It translates to CASSYSLRNYEQYV.

This clonotype was counted once. Written as DNA, the CDR3 is TGTGCCAGCAGCTTAGAAGGGGACAGGTCCCACTATGGCTACACCTTC. It specifies CASSLEGDRSHYGYTF. The chain links TRBV7-2 to TRBJ1-2; 8 positions agree with TRBD1. The junction had 7 bases not matched to a gene; V was cut back by 1 base and J by 3 bases. There are 16 residues in the CDR3. CDR1 and CDR2 from the germline V gene are SGHTA and FQGNSA.

Worth noting for this clonotype: The conserved final phenylalanine or tryptophan is absent from the CDR3, which likely points to a read error. V usage is TRBV10-3 and J usage is TRBJ1-1, with D unclear. The CDR3 spans 11 residues. Trimming removed 6 bases from V and 1 base from J, with 3 bases in between. Looked up from germline, CDR1 is ENHRY and CDR2 is SYGVKD. The CDR3: CAIRKNTEAFL. The CDR3 DNA sequence: TGTGCCATCAGAAAGAACACTGAAGCTTTCCTT.

This clonotype was seen repeatedly, ten times or more. This chain uses TRBV15 with TRBJ1-1; 9 bases are shared with TRBD1. Looked up from germline, CDR1 is LNHNV and CDR2 is YYDKDF (reference sequence). With 3 bases clipped from V and 0 bases from J, the junction kept 5 bases outside the gene matches. The CDR3 loop spans 16 amino acids. CDR3 sequence (DNA): TGTGCCACCAGCAGGTGGGGACAGGGTCTGAACACTGAAGCTTTCTTT. Its translation: CATSRWGQGLNTEAFF.

This clonotype was found a few times. The V gene is TRBV14, the J gene TRBJ2-3; TRBD1 is a possible D gene (5 bases). Germline V CDR1 and CDR2: SGHDN, FVKESK. V lost 5 bases, J lost 6 bases, and 18 bases lay in between. The CDR3 has 15 amino acids. The CDR3 bases are TGTGCCAGCAGCGGGGCTAACTACCCCCGGGATACGCAGTATTTT. Encoded protein: CASSGANYPRDTQYF.

This clonotype was recorded at least ten times. The J gene is TRBJ2-5, the V gene TRBV7-2; no clear D gene. The germline V gene has CDR1 SGHTA and CDR2 FQGNSA. The ends were cut back, 1 base at V and 5 bases at J, with 11 bases in the middle. This CDR3 region has 14 residues. CDR3 region: CASSLGSPPETQYF. The CDR3 DNA is TGTGCCAGCAGCTTAGGGTCACCCCCCGAGACCCAGTACTTC.

This clonotype was recorded many times. The rearrangement joins TRBV27 to TRBJ2-3; D perhaps matches TRBD2 (5 bases). Looked up from germline, CDR1 is MNHEY and CDR2 is SMNVEV (reference sequence). V was shortened by 4 bases and J by 5 bases, with 10 bases between the two germline ends. The CDR3 sequence is 13 residues long. The CDR3 sequence is CASSSRGGDTQYF. CDR3 bases: TGTGCCAGCAGTTCCAGAGGAGGAGATACGCAGTATTTT.

This clonotype was counted a few times. The gene calls are TRBV6-6 and TRBJ2-3; D remains ambiguous. The CDR3 spans 15 residues. V was cut by 2 bases and J by 0 bases, with 9 bases left in between. Looked up from germline, CDR1 is MNHNY and CDR2 is SVGAGI (reference sequence). The CDR3 here is CASSYETGSTDTQYF. DNA for the CDR3: TGTGCCAGCAGTTACGAGACGGGCAGCACAGATACGCAGTATTTT.